The T cell receptor beta chain under discussion was sequenced for a study of T cells in women clearing cervical HPV infection. Worth noting for this clone: The CDR3 extends 3 residues past the end of the read, so its final part is completed from the germline J gene.

Germline lookup yields CDR1 KGHSH and CDR2 LQKENI. V was trimmed by 4 bases and J by 4 bases, leaving 19 bases between them. The length of the CDR3 is 16 residues. Only in-frame clones appear in the TCRdb table, and some are missing; sequencing was by immunoSEQ multiplex PCR. The record lists about 48,000 clones, of which the ten most abundant hold around 1.5%. The sequence came from a woman aged 18-69 years with a cervical HPV16 infection that either progressed to CIN3+ or cleared (not recorded which). This chain uses TRBV18 with TRBJ1-2; a weak D match, TRBD1 (5 bases). Sequencing was done on a sample of blood buffy coat. CDR3 DNA, as far as it was read: TGTGCCAGCTCACAACAGGAAGGACTCGGGGGCTATGGC. The encoded protein is CASSQQEGLGGYG. The whole CDR3 reads CASSQQEGLGGYGYTF.